Only a few counts were recorded for the clone carrying this T cell receptor (beta chain). This sample is drawn from a study of early T cells in non-severe SARS-CoV-2 infection. Via MiXCR, TCRdb re-called the 5' RACE reads, giving one row per CDR3 protein. The sample yields around 56,000 distinct CDR3 sequences, under 15% seen once. The sequence was obtained from an adult who was a healthcare worker with PCR-confirmed SARS-CoV-2 infection or an uninfected control (not recorded which). Sequencing was performed on whole blood, taken at baseline.

CDR3 nucleotide sequence: TGTGCCTCCACAGAGGACTATGGCTACACCTTC. Translating gives CASTEDYGYTF. The chain recombines TRBV30 with TRBJ1-2; unclear D gene. The germline V gene has CDR1 GTSNPN and CDR2 SVGIG (reference sequence). The CDR3 length is 11 residues. V shed 7 bases and J shed 3 bases, with 9 bases lying between them.